Listed below are T cell receptor beta chains from one sample, sequenced in a study of T cells in Graves' hyperthyroidism and ophthalmopathy. Using its own MiXCR run on the multiplex PCR reads, TCRdb lists one record per CDR3 protein. Found here are 380,000 or so distinct CDR3 sequences, 15% to 20% of them singletons; the top ten hold 3.7%. The sample was blood. These receptors came from a woman under 30 with Graves' hyperthyroidism. Each CDR3 is given with its conserved first and last residue. A D gene is named only where the DNA matches it firmly. Not all rows give a size; the values are once, few, many and, for expanded clones, a class.

TRBV2	many	.	TRBJ1-1	CASKRTLLDTEAFF	TGTGCCAGCAAACGCACTTTGCTGGACACTGAAGCTTTCTTT
TRBV3-1	.	.	TRBJ1-2	CASSQSVAGYTF	TGTGCCAGCAGCCAATCGGTTGCTGGCTACACCTTC
TRBV24-1	many	.	TRBJ2-7	CATSDAGEQYF	TGTGCCACCAGTGACGCTGGCGAGCAGTACTTC
TRBV12-3/TRBV12-4	many	.	TRBJ1-2	CASRRQGIGYGYTF	TGTGCCAGCAGACGTCAGGGTATCGGCTATGGCTACACCTTC
TRBV5-1	many	.	TRBJ2-5	CASSLNPTGETQYF	TGCGCCAGCAGCTTGAACCCCACCGGAGAGACCCAGTACTTC
TRBV28	many	.	TRBJ2-5	CASSLGHLGETQYF	TGTGCCAGCAGTCTCGGACATCTCGGAGAGACCCAGTACTTC
TRBV30	many	.	TRBJ1-1	CAWSQWTEAFF	TGTGCCTGGAGCCAATGGACTGAAGCTTTCTTT
TRBV18	.	.	TRBJ2-6	CASSPQAGRNSGANVLTF	TGTGCCAGCTCACCACAGGCGGGACGCAACTCTGGGGCCAACGTCCTGACTTTC
TRBV11-2	many	.	TRBJ1-1	CASSLKRNTEAFF	TGTGCCAGCAGCTTAAAAAGGAACACTGAAGCTTTCTTT
TRBV6-2/TRBV6-3	many	TRBD1	TRBJ1-5	CASSYGDRGLGSLTQPQHF	TGTGCCAGCAGTTACGGGGACAGGGGGCTTGGGTCCTTAACTCAGCCCCAGCATTTT
TRBV12-3/TRBV12-4	.	TRBD1	TRBJ1-6	CASSRQGDSYNSPLHF	TGTGCCAGCAGTCGACAGGGGGACTCCTATAATTCACCCCTCCACTTT
TRBV12-3/TRBV12-4	many	.	TRBJ2-7	CASSPRTGTYEQYF	TGTGCCAGCAGTCCTCGGACGGGAACCTACGAGCAGTACTTC
TRBV5-1	many	.	TRBJ1-2	CASSSLLQGPGYTF	TGCGCCAGCAGCTCACTATTACAGGGTCCTGGCTACACCTTC
TRBV20-1	many	.	TRBJ2-2	CSARGPTGELFF	TGCAGTGCTAGGGGTCCCACCGGGGAGCTGTTTTTT